One sample yielded the 29 T cell receptor beta chains listed below, sequenced in a study of blood T cell repertoires in COVID-19. The method was immunoSEQ multiplex PCR; TCRdb's version includes in-frame clones alone and lacks a portion of them. The data show about 130,000 clones, around 86% seen once. Sequenced material: peripheral blood. These receptors were collected from a man older than 75 with active or convalescent COVID-19.

The chain joins TRBV30 to TRBJ1-1, with no clear D. The germline V gene has CDR1 GTSNPN and CDR2 SVGIG (reference sequence). The CDR3 totals 14 residues. V was clipped by 0 bases and J by 3 bases, with 11 bases between them. The chain's CDR3 is CAWSVGLRDTEAFF. CDR3 nucleotides: TGTGCCTGGAGTGTAGGTTTGCGGGACACTGAAGCTTTCTTT. The full variable domain, its missing parts supplied by reference TRBV30 and TRBJ1-1, is SQTIHQWPATLVQPVGSPLSLECTVEGTSNPNLYWYRQAAGRGLQLLFYSVGIGQISSEVPQNLSASRPQDRQFILSSKKLLLSDSGFYLCAWSVGLRDTEAFFGQGTRLTVV.

This sequence joins TRBV12-5 and TRBJ2-7; D is possibly TRBD2 (6 bases). The germline V gene encodes CDR1 LGHNT and CDR2 FRNRAP. The CDR3 is 14 amino acids. V lost 0 bases and J 6 bases, leaving 12 bases between the germline ends. CDR3 sequence: CASGLVPIGGEQYF. The CDR3 DNA sequence: TGTGCTAGTGGTTTGGTCCCCATCGGGGGCGAGCAGTACTTC.

The genes are TRBV5-1 and TRBJ2-5; TRBD1 aligns across 8 bases. The CDR3 has 17 residues. V lost 4 bases and J lost 2; bases outside the gene matches: 13. Germline lookup yields CDR1 SGHRS and CDR2 YFSETQ. The CDR3 region is CASSPAWTGPLQETQYF. The CDR3 DNA follows: TGCGCCAGCAGCCCGGCGTGGACAGGGCCATTACAAGAGACCCAGTACTTC.

This clone was detected ten times or more. V gene TRBV9 combines with J gene TRBJ2-7, with 7 bases fitting TRBD2. The CDR3 totals 15 residues. CDR1 and CDR2 from the germline V gene are SGDLS and YYNGEE. V was clipped by 0 bases and J by 5 bases; unmatched bases: 8. The DNA of the CDR3 is TGTGCCAGCAGCGTAGAAGGGAGGGCTACGAACGAGCAGTACTTC. This gives the protein CASSVEGRATNEQYF.

The rearrangement links TRBV6-4 to TRBJ2-2; the match to TRBD1 covers 10 bases. This CDR3 spans 16 amino acids. CDR1 and CDR2 from the germline V gene are MRHNA and SNTAGT. V lost 5 bases, J lost 6 bases, and 9 bases stayed unmatched. The CDR3 protein is CASSYQGTGVPGELFF. The CDR3 DNA follows: TGTGCCAGCAGTTACCAAGGGACAGGGGTTCCCGGGGAGCTGTTTTTT.

The chain carries TRBV11-3 and TRBJ1-1; no definite D call. Per germline, CDR1 SGHNT and CDR2 YENEEA. The CDR3 is made up of 13 amino acids. The V and J ends lost 2 bases and 7 bases respectively, with 11 bases between them. The CDR3 bases are TGTGCCAGCAGCTTATCCCCGGACTTTGAAGCTTTCTTT. Encoded protein: CASSLSPDFEAFF.

This rearrangement joins TRBV27 to TRBJ1-4; the D gene is possibly TRBD1 (5 bases). Germline V CDR1 and CDR2: MNHEY, SMNVEV (reference sequence). V lost 3 bases and J lost 8, with 13 bases in between. The CDR3 length is 14 residues. CDR3 sequence: CASSFGGVGEKLFF. The CDR3 DNA is TGTGCCAGCAGTTTCGGGGGGGTCGGAGAAAAACTGTTTTTT.

The chain recombines TRBV11-1 with TRBJ2-7, with TRBD2 matching 8 bases. Germline trimming cut 5 bases from V and 1 base from J; bases unmatched to any gene: 7. This CDR3 is built from 15 residues. Germline lookup yields CDR1 SGHAT and CDR2 FQDESV (reference sequence). CDR3 residues: CASSDRVAGSYEQYF. The CDR3 nucleotides are TGTGCCAGCAGCGACCGGGTAGCGGGGTCCTACGAGCAGTACTTC.

The chain is built from TRBV3-1 (or the pseudogene TRBV3-2) and TRBJ2-7; tentatively, D is TRBD1 (6 bases). V was pared by 1 base and J by 0 bases, with 13 bases between. Germline assignment: CDR1 LGHDT and CDR2 YNNKEL (reference sequence). The length of the CDR3 is 16 residues. The CDR3 protein is CASSQAPDRSSYEQYF. As DNA, the CDR3 is TGTGCCAGCAGCCAAGCTCCGGACAGAAGCTCCTACGAGCAGTACTTC.

The rearrangement joins TRBV4-1 to TRBJ2-1; 11 positions agree with TRBD1. V dropped 4 bases and J dropped 6; count of bases not matched to a gene: 2. From germline, CDR1 is MGHRA and CDR2 YSYEKL. There are 14 residues in the CDR3. The CDR3 here is CASSPGQGANEQFF. The CDR3 nucleotides read TGCGCCAGCAGCCCCGGACAGGGGGCCAATGAGCAGTTCTTC.

This clone showed up just once. The chain carries TRBV18 and TRBJ1-5; D might be TRBD1 (5 bases). V was clipped by 2 bases and J by 2 bases, with 7 bases between them. Germline V gene lookup returns CDR1 KGHSH and CDR2 LQKENI. CDR3 length equals 14 residues. CDR3 sequence reads: CASSPKTGNQPQHF. In DNA, the CDR3 is TGTGCCAGCTCACCAAAGACAGGCAATCAGCCCCAGCATTTT.

The J gene is TRBJ1-1, the V gene TRBV7-9; 10 bases are a match to TRBD1. This CDR3 comprises 16 residues. V trimming: 4 bases; J trimming: 7 bases; junction bases outside the gene matches: 12. CDR1 and CDR2 from the germline V gene are SEHNR and FQNEAQ (reference sequence). CDR3 protein: CASSSRETGGIGEAFF. The CDR3 nucleotides read TGTGCCAGCAGCTCTAGAGAGACAGGGGGCATCGGTGAAGCTTTCTTT.

The table lists this clone with a few counts. The chain has TRBV5-6 and TRBJ2-3; D remains ambiguous. Looked up from germline, CDR1 is SGHDT and CDR2 is YYEEEE. The CDR3 spans 14 residues. Trimming removed 0 bases at V and 0 bases at J, with 5 bases between. The DNA of the CDR3 is TGTGCCAGCAGCTTGGCCATCAGCACAGATACGCAGTATTTT. It specifies CASSLAISTDTQYF.

The CDR3 region has the DNA TGTGCCAGCAGCGGACTAGGGGTGGCCCTCCACTTT. Protein: CASSGLGVALHF. The V gene is TRBV12-3 or TRBV12-4, the J gene TRBJ1-6; D possibly corresponds to TRBD1 (5 bases). With 6 bases removed from V and 14 bases from J, the gap between germline ends came to 14 bases. The CDR3 extends over 12 amino acids.

J is TRBJ1-1 and V is TRBV19; 10 nucleotides agree with TRBD1. Germline V gene lookup returns CDR1 LNHDA and CDR2 SQIVND (reference sequence). Unmatched junction bases numbered 7, after V lost 6 bases and J lost 6 bases. CDR3 length: 14 amino acids. CDR3 in amino acids: CASRTGGDFPEAFF. CDR3 nucleotide sequence: TGTGCCAGTAGGACAGGGGGCGATTTCCCTGAAGCTTTCTTT.

The V gene is TRBV2, the J gene TRBJ1-1; possibly TRBD1 for D (6 bases). CDR3 length: 14 residues. Germline CDR1 SNHLY, CDR2 FYNNEI. V lost 5 bases, J lost 5 bases, and 15 bases lay in between. The CDR3, as DNA: TGTGCCAGCAGTCTCCTTACAGGGCGGACTGAAGCTTTCTTT. Protein sequence: CASSLLTGRTEAFF.

The chain uses TRBV6-1 and TRBJ1-3; 7 positions match TRBD1. The V gene end was trimmed by 2 bases and the J gene end by 0 bases; junction bases not matched to a gene: 7. This CDR3 has 17 amino acids. The V gene's germline CDR1 is MNHNS and CDR2 SASEGT. The CDR3 region has the DNA TGTGCCAGCAGTGAATTCCGGGACAGCACCTCTGGAAACACCATATATTTT. Translation gives CASSEFRDSTSGNTIYF.

The sample holds one count of this clone. This CDR3 reads CASSSLAGEETQYF. DNA for the CDR3: TGTGCCAGCAGCTCTTTAGCGGGAGAGGAGACCCAGTACTTC. The V and J genes are TRBV9 and TRBJ2-5, with 9 bases aligning to TRBD2. In germline, CDR1 is SGDLS, CDR2 YYNGEE. V trimming: 4 bases; J trimming: 5 bases; junction bases outside the gene matches: 6. This CDR3 contains 14 residues.

The chain couples TRBV2 to TRBJ2-7, with TRBD1 as a possible D gene (6 bases). This CDR3 spans 14 amino acids. Trimming left V 2 bases short and J 1 base short, with 9 bases between. Looked up from germline, CDR1 is SNHLY and CDR2 is FYNNEI. This chain's CDR3 is CASSEYRESYEQYF. CDR3 DNA sequence: TGTGCCAGCAGTGAATACAGGGAGTCCTACGAGCAGTACTTC.

The rearrangement uses TRBV7-9 and TRBJ2-1; the match to TRBD2 covers 11 bases. Germline assignment: CDR1 SEHNR and CDR2 FQNEAQ (reference sequence). The junction had 6 bases not matched to a gene; V was cut back by 3 bases and J by 8 bases. The CDR3 extends over 15 amino acids. CDR3 loop: CASSFSGRATDEQFF. In DNA form, the CDR3 reads TGTGCCAGCAGCTTTAGCGGGAGGGCCACAGATGAGCAGTTCTTC.

V is TRBV29-1 and J is TRBJ2-7; D may be TRBD2 (5 bases). V was pared by 0 bases and J by 5 bases, with 8 bases between. CDR3 length: 12 amino acids. Per the germline V gene, CDR1 is SQVTM and CDR2 is ANQGSEA. The CDR3, as DNA: TGCAGCGTTGAAGATTGGGGAGACGAGCAGTACTTC. Translated, it gives CSVEDWGDEQYF.

V gene TRBV18 combines with J gene TRBJ1-4; D gene uncertain. The CDR3 contains 12 residues. Germline V gene data show CDR1 as KGHSH and CDR2 as LQKENI. Trimming took 2 bases from V and 7 from J, leaving 5 bases between them. The CDR3 DNA reads as TGTGCCAGCTCACCAGGCGGTGAAAAACTGTTTTTT. Its translation: CASSPGGEKLFF.

The chain couples TRBV15 to TRBJ2-7; maybe TRBD2 (6 bases). V was pared by 3 bases and J by 2 bases, with 17 bases between. Germline values: CDR1 LNHNV, CDR2 YYDKDF (reference sequence). CDR3 length equals 16 residues. CDR3 in DNA: TGTGCCACCAGCAGGTCTGGGGGGAGAGTGCCCTACGAGCAGTACTTC. Translation: CATSRSGGRVPYEQYF. Looking up the rest from reference TRBV15 and TRBJ2-7 gives the full variable domain: DAMVIQNPRYQVTQFGKPVTLSCSQTLNHNVMYWYQQKSSQAPKLLFHYYDKDFNNEADTPDNFQSRRPNTSFCFLDIRSPGLGDTAMYLCATSRSGGRVPYEQYFGPGTRLTVT.

This clone was observed a few times. The chain recombines TRBV5-1 with TRBJ2-1; 12 nucleotides agree with TRBD2. V lost 4 bases and J lost 6; bases outside the gene matches: 8. Germline CDR1 reads SGHRS; CDR2 reads YFSETQ. This CDR3 contains 16 residues. The CDR3 reads CASSLLTSGRGNEQFF. The CDR3, as DNA: TGCGCCAGCAGCCTTTTGACTAGCGGGAGAGGCAATGAGCAGTTCTTC.

This sequence joins TRBV3-1 (or the pseudogene TRBV3-2) and TRBJ2-3; 10 bases are shared with TRBD2. After removal of 6 bases from V and 3 bases from J, the junction contained 6 bases not matched to a gene. The CDR3 has 15 residues. The germline gives CDR1 LGHDT, CDR2 YNNKEL (reference sequence). The CDR3 is CASSPLAGETDTQYF. CDR3 nucleotide sequence: TGTGCCAGCAGTCCCCTAGCGGGAGAAACAGATACGCAGTATTTT.

DNA for the CDR3: TGTGCCAGCAGCGGACGGGGGGCCAATAGCGAAAAACTGTTTTTT. This encodes CASSGRGANSEKLFF. The rearrangement links TRBV9 to TRBJ1-4, with D maybe TRBD1 (6 bases). V was cut by 3 bases and J by 8 bases, with 17 bases left in between. This CDR3 spans 15 amino acids. Looked up from germline, CDR1 is SGDLS and CDR2 is YYNGEE.

The chain is built from TRBV6-5 and TRBJ1-5; 12 nucleotides line up with TRBD1. The CDR3 extends over 16 amino acids. V lost 4 bases to trimming and J lost 6 bases; unmatched junction nucleotides: 7. Germline V gene sequence: CDR1 MNHEY, CDR2 SVGAGI. The CDR3 sequence is CASSWIGTGGSQPQHF. The CDR3 DNA sequence: TGTGCCAGCAGTTGGATAGGGACAGGGGGCTCTCAGCCCCAGCATTTT.

The chain carries TRBV2 and TRBJ2-5; TRBD1 matches at 10 bases. The CDR3 extends over 13 amino acids. J lost 9 bases, V lost 10 bases, and 11 bases had no gene match. The V gene's germline CDR1 is SNHLY and CDR2 FYNNEI. Here the CDR3 DNA reads TGTGCCACCCGACAGGGGGCCCCAAGGGCCCAGTACTTC. The encoded protein is CATRQGAPRAQYF.

This clone has a single count. The V and J genes are TRBV30 and TRBJ2-1; 7 nucleotides align to TRBD1. There are 16 residues in the CDR3. With V trimmed by 2 bases and J by 1 base, 8 bases remained unmatched. Germline V CDR1 and CDR2: GTSNPN, SVGIG (reference sequence). The CDR3 region has the DNA TGTGCCTGGAGTAAACCACAGGGGTTTTCCTACAATGAGCAGTTCTTC. Protein product: CAWSKPQGFSYNEQFF.